The TCR beta chain under discussion was sequenced for a study of PD-L1 blockade in urothelial cancer. Per the germline V gene, CDR1 is MDHEN and CDR2 is SYDVKM. The CDR3 has 19 amino acids. V shed 5 bases and J 4 bases; nucleotides not matched to a gene: 15. The time point denotes: pretreatment peripheral blood. Patients presented with locally advanced or metastatic urothelial carcinoma. The assay was immunoSEQ multiplex PCR, and TCRdb's table has in-frame clones only and misses some. The sample lists about 70,000 clones, about nine tenths occurring once. The sequencing here drew on PBMCs, taken around atezolizumab (anti-PD-L1) treatment. The chain couples TRBV28 to TRBJ2-2, with 11 bases that match TRBD2. This receptor was taken from a man in his sixties or seventies with urothelial cancer. The CDR3 protein is CASSPSRLAGRIGTGELFF. CDR3 coding DNA: TGTGCCAGCAGTCCCTCCCGACTAGCGGGAAGAATTGGCACCGGGGAGCTGTTTTTT.